Following are 20 T cell receptor beta chains from one sample sequenced in a study of sequential checkpoint blockade in melanoma. The treatment was: randomized to nivolumab then ipilimumab (arm A) or the reverse (arm B). Method: immunoSEQ multiplex PCR; TCRdb's copy keeps in-frame clones and lacks some. The sample lists around 39,000 clones, just under 85% occurring once. Sample: CD8+ T cells sorted from blood (inferred from file names), taken from a patient given nivolumab and ipilimumab in sequence. The receptors derive from a human donor with melanoma.

This clone is a singleton in its sample. The chain carries TRBV29-1 and TRBJ2-7, with TRBD2 identical over 8 bases. Germline lookup yields CDR1 SQVTM and CDR2 ANQGSEA. J was trimmed by 2 bases and V by 7 bases; bases with no gene match: 16. This CDR3 is built from 16 residues. The CDR3, as DNA: TGCAGCGCATACATTCGGGCGGGGGGCTTCACCTACGAGCAGTACTTC. Protein sequence: CSAYIRAGGFTYEQYF.

This chain links TRBV27 with TRBJ2-1; TRBD2 aligns across 7 bases. The CDR3 is 14 amino acids. V dropped 5 bases and J dropped 8; count of bases not matched to a gene: 9. CDR1 and CDR2 (germline): MNHEY, SMNVEV (reference sequence). CDR3 nucleotides: TGTGCCAGCAGTCCCCGGACTAGTTGGGATGAGCAGTTCTTC. Translated, it gives CASSPRTSWDEQFF.

This chain links TRBV15 with TRBJ2-7; TRBD1 matches 9 bases. The germline gives CDR1 LNHNV, CDR2 YYDKDF (reference sequence). CDR3 length equals 14 residues. The V and J ends lost 4 bases and 4 bases, in that order; junction bases with no gene match: 5. The CDR3 DNA reads as TGTGCCACCAGCACCCGGGACAGGGAATACGAGCAGTACTTC. Translation: CATSTRDREYEQYF. The complete variable domain, with remaining parts taken from reference TRBV15 and TRBJ2-7, reads DAMVIQNPRYQVTQFGKPVTLSCSQTLNHNVMYWYQQKSSQAPKLLFHYYDKDFNNEADTPDNFQSRRPNTSFCFLDIRSPGLGDTAMYLCATSTRDREYEQYFGPGTRLTVT.

The chain combines TRBV19 with TRBJ2-7, with a possible D match to TRBD2 (6 bases). The CDR3 is 14 residues long. Germline CDR1 LNHDA, CDR2 SQIVND (reference sequence). Trimming stripped 3 bases from V and 1 base from J, with 10 bases between. The CDR3 coding sequence is TGTGCCAGTAGTATCGGGAGCAGGTCCTACGAGCAGTACTTC. Translating it yields CASSIGSRSYEQYF.

The chain joins TRBV19 to TRBJ2-7; D remains ambiguous. V shed 3 bases and J shed 1 base, with 13 bases lying between them. Germline V gives CDR1 LNHDA, CDR2 SQIVND (reference sequence). The CDR3 consists of 15 residues. This CDR3 is CASSISQVWSYEQYF. CDR3 nucleotides: TGTGCCAGTAGTATCTCCCAGGTTTGGTCCTACGAGCAGTACTTC.

The J gene is TRBJ1-3, the V gene TRBV28, with 9 nucleotides matching TRBD1. Losses at the gene ends were 4 bases for V and 16 bases for J; bases not matched to a gene: 14. The CDR3 is made up of 14 amino acids. Germline CDR1 and CDR2: MDHEN and SYDVKM. CDR3: CASSSTGGSLKMYF. The CDR3 DNA follows: TGTGCCAGCAGTTCTACAGGGGGCAGTCTGAAAATGTATTTT.

This chain joins TRBV5-4 and TRBJ2-5, with D maybe TRBD1 (6 bases). V was trimmed by 2 bases and J by 5 bases, leaving 13 bases between them. Germline CDR1 and CDR2: SGHNT and YYREEE (reference sequence). The CDR3 has 14 amino acids. The CDR3 coding sequence is TGTGCCAGCAGCTTAACAGGGTCTACGGAGACCCAGTACTTC. Encoded protein: CASSLTGSTETQYF.

This chain joins TRBV5-1 and TRBJ1-1; D gene ambiguous. Germline V lookup: CDR1 SGHRS, CDR2 YFSETQ. V lost 4 bases, J lost 4 bases, and 11 bases lay in between. This CDR3 spans 13 amino acids. DNA of the CDR3: TGCGCCAGCAGCCCGTCGGGAGGCACTGAAGCTTTCTTT. Translation gives CASSPSGGTEAFF.

The CDR3 loop reads CSVVQGRTGELFF. The CDR3 nucleotides are TGCAGCGTTGTACAGGGGAGGACCGGGGAGCTGTTTTTT. The chain combines TRBV29-1 with TRBJ2-2; TRBD1 is a possible D gene (7 bases). Germline values: CDR1 SQVTM, CDR2 ANQGSEA. V lost 4 bases and J lost 5, with 11 bases in between. CDR3 length: 13 residues.

The CDR3 protein is CATPVDRAQNGYTF. DNA of the CDR3: TGTGCCACCCCAGTGGACAGGGCTCAAAATGGCTACACCTTC. The chain carries TRBV19 and TRBJ1-2; 8 nucleotides line up with TRBD1. After removal of 10 bases from V and 6 bases from J, the junction contained 13 bases not matched to a gene. This CDR3 has 14 residues. Germline values: CDR1 LNHDA, CDR2 SQIVND (reference sequence).

The rearrangement joins TRBV5-1 to TRBJ1-2; D unresolved. V gave up 0 bases and J gave up 4 bases, with 4 bases separating them. CDR1 and CDR2 (germline): SGHRS, YFSETQ. This CDR3 has 12 amino acids. CDR3 bases: TGCGCCAGCAGCTTGGCCAGCTATGGCTACACCTTC. Translation gives CASSLASYGYTF. Drawing the rest from reference TRBV5-1 and TRBJ1-2, the complete variable domain is KAGVTQTPRYLIKTRGQQVTLSCSPISGHRSVSWYQQTPGQGLQFLFEYFSETQRNKGNFPGRFSGRQFSNSRSEMNVSTLELGDSALYLCASSLASYGYTFGSGTRLTVV.

The V call is TRBV21-1, the J call TRBJ2-7; no DNA check was done on the table's D call, TRBD1. TRBV21-1 counts as a pseudogene. The CDR3 runs 16 residues. Here the CDR3 DNA reads TGTGCCAGCAGCAAGGGGGCAGGCAGCATTTCCTACGAGCAGTACTTC. Protein product: CASSKGAGSISYEQYF.

This clone showed up just a few times. The V gene is TRBV6-6, the J gene TRBJ1-2; 7 bases line up with TRBD1. V shed 1 base, J shed 4 bases, and the junction held 3 bases outside the gene matches. Germline V gene sequence: CDR1 MNHNY, CDR2 SVGAGI (reference sequence). This CDR3 is built from 14 residues. DNA of the CDR3: TGTGCCAGCAGTTACTTACAGGGGCCCTATGGCTACACCTTC. It is translated as CASSYLQGPYGYTF.

The chain combines TRBV7-9 with TRBJ1-3; D not certain. Trimming removed 4 bases at V and 4 bases at J, with 14 bases between. There are 15 residues in the CDR3. CDR1 is SEHNR and CDR2 is FQNEAQ in the germline V gene (reference sequence). The CDR3 region has the DNA TGTGCCAGCAGCTCCGCCGGAGGGCTGGGAAACACCATATATTTT. Its protein product is CASSSAGGLGNTIYF.

This chain connects TRBV9 to TRBJ2-1; D is possibly TRBD2 (5 bases). The CDR3 is 13 residues long. The V gene's germline CDR1 is SGDLS and CDR2 YYNGEE. With 6 bases removed from V and 8 bases from J, the gap between germline ends came to 15 bases. CDR3 DNA sequence: TGTGCCAGCACCCCAGATGAGGGATATGAGCAGTTCTTC. Protein product: CASTPDEGYEQFF.

This clone has just a few counts. The chain joins TRBV7-9 to TRBJ2-2; 11 nucleotides line up with TRBD2. The ends lost 8 bases at V and 7 bases at J; junction bases unmatched: 3. Germline V gives CDR1 SEHNR, CDR2 FQNEAQ (reference sequence). This CDR3 region has 13 residues. The CDR3 spells CASLAGGDGELFF. The CDR3 region has the DNA TGTGCCAGCCTAGCGGGAGGTGACGGGGAGCTGTTTTTT.

The rearrangement links TRBV7-9 to TRBJ2-7, with D possibly TRBD1 on 6 matching bases. Per germline, CDR1 SEHNR and CDR2 FQNEAQ (reference sequence). V dropped 4 bases and J dropped 0 bases, with 16 bases sitting between them. The CDR3 runs 16 residues. The CDR3 sequence: CASSSEQGPSSYEQYF. In DNA, the CDR3 is TGTGCCAGCAGCTCCGAACAGGGCCCGAGCTCCTACGAGCAGTACTTC.

The chain employs TRBV9 and TRBJ2-1, with a weak D call TRBD2 (6 bases). V dropped 0 bases and J dropped 0 bases, with 7 bases sitting between them. The CDR3 has 15 residues. CDR1 is SGDLS and CDR2 is YYNGEE in the germline V gene. In nucleotides, the CDR3 is TGTGCCAGCAGCGTAGACGGGGGCTCCTACAATGAGCAGTTCTTC. Translation gives CASSVDGGSYNEQFF.

The chain employs TRBV29-1 and TRBJ1-2, with D possibly matching TRBD1 (5 bases). Germline CDR1 is SQVTM and CDR2 is ANQGSEA. The V and J ends lost 4 bases and 4 bases respectively, with 10 bases between them. The CDR3 runs 12 residues. The CDR3 nucleotides read TGCAGCGTTGGACAGACTCCCTATGGCTACACCTTC. This sequence encodes CSVGQTPYGYTF.

The chain uses TRBV7-3 and TRBJ2-1; 9 bases are shared with TRBD1. In germline, CDR1 is SGHTA, CDR2 FQGTGA. With V trimmed by 2 bases and J by 0 bases, 8 bases remained unmatched. This CDR3 is 18 amino acids long. In DNA, the CDR3 is TGTGCCAGCAGCTTATTGTGGGGGACAGGGAGCTCCTACAATGAGCAGTTCTTC. Translating it yields CASSLLWGTGSSYNEQFF.